This T cell receptor (beta chain) derives from a study of cytomegalovirus exposure and HLA in healthy donors. Study summary: A subsequent analysis stated that the approximately 110 validation repertoires were run on the same platform as the roughly 670 first-cohort repertoires.

Sequencing used immunoSEQ multiplex PCR; TCRdb keeps in-frame clones, though not all of them. The table includes tens of thousands of clones, approximately 93% detected once. Notes on the study in general: Clusters of TCRs from the first cohort tended to co-occur in the 120 or so validation repertoires (as a later analysis found). Associated with cytomegalovirus, according to the listing, were 150 to 200 TCR beta chains.

Separation from the approximately 710-subject first cohort characterized the roughly 120-subject validation cohort, to which the donors belonged. Germline values: CDR1 SGHRS, CDR2 YFSETQ. Trimming stripped 4 bases from V and 8 bases from J, with 12 bases between. CDR3 length equals 13 residues. This clone came up once. Its antigen is unidentified. The chain has TRBV5-1 and TRBJ1-4, with D tentatively TRBD1 (5 bases). The receptor was isolated from a woman under 40 in good health and CMV-seronegative. The sequencing input was PBMCs. This CDR3 is CASSRAGGEKLFF. The CDR3 nucleotides read TGCGCCAGCAGCCGGGCCGGGGGGGAAAAACTGTTTTTT. The complete variable domain, with remaining parts taken from reference TRBV5-1 and TRBJ1-4, reads KAGVTQTPRYLIKTRGQQVTLSCSPISGHRSVSWYQQTPGQGLQFLFEYFSETQRNKGNFPGRFSGRQFSNSRSEMNVSTLELGDSALYLCASSRAGGEKLFFGSGTQLSVL.